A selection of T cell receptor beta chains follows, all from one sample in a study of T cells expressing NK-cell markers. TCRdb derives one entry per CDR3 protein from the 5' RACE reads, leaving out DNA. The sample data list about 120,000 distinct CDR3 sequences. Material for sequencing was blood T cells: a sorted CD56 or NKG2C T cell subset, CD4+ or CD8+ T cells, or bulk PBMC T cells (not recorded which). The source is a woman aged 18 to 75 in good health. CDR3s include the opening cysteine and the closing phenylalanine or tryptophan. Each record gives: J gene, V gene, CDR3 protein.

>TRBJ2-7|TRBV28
CASGPLMAQHYEQYF
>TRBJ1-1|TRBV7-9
CASSFPGPNTEAFF
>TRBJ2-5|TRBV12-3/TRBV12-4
CASSPPAMYQETQYF
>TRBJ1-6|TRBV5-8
CASSSDRRLHF
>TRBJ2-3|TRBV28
CASSDPTSGRVNTQYF
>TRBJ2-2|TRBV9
CASRDRGTGELFF
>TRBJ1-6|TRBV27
CASSLSGQGTPLHF
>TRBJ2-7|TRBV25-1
CASSLAGVAGEQYF
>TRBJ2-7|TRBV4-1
CASSQTGGPYEQYF
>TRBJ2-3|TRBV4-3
CASSHPRGGPGTQYF
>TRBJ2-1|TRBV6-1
CASSPIGDNEQFF
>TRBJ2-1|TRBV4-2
CASSQGYGRIGGASDEQFF
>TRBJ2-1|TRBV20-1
CSGRSGRENNEQFF
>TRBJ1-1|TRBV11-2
CASSFTENTEAFF
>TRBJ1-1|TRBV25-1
CASSSGLIEAFF
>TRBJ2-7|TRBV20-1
CSAPSSQGYEQYF
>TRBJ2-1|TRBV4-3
CASSQGSLAREQFF
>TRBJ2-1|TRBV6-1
CASIHLSDSPGNEQFF
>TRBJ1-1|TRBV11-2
CASSGGQGAYTEAFF
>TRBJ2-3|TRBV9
CASDGGEADTQYF
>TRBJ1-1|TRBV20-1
CSAGRGNTEAFF
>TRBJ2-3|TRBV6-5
CASSNLAVGADTQYF
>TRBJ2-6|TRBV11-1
CASSSGHEGLSGANVLTF
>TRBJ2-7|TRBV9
CASSVEGEDTYYEQYF
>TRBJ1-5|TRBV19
CCAGEGNQPQHF
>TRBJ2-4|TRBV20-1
CSARDTRGRADIQYF
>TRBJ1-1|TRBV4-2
CASSQEQGVNTEAFF
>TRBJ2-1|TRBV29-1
CSAEGLHYNEQFF
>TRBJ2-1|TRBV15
CATSRALAGVPSYNEQFF
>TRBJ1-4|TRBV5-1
CASSHRGASTNEKLFF
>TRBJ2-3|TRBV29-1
CSVELAGGIADTQYF
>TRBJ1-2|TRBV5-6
CASSPGGGYGYTF
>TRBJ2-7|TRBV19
CASSMGDEQYF
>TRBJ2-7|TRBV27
CASSSGDSLLYEQYF
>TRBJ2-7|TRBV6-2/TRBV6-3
CASSYGTLEPYEQYF
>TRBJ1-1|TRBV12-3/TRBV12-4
CASSPLTGYTEAFF
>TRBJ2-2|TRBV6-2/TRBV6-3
CASSSTDRGHANTGELFF
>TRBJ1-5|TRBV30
CAWNVGDRNQPQHF
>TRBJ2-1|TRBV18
CASSLGLASPYNEQFF
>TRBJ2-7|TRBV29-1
CSVESLAGGSYEQYF
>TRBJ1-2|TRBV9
CASSGQGFSGYTF
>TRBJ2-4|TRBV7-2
CASSLLGENIQYF
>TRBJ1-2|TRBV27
CASSLGGTVNYGYTF
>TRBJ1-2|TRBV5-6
CASSSDRGYGYTF
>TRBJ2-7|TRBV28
CASSTSPGPSSYEQYF
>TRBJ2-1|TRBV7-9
CASSLGLAGEGAEQFF
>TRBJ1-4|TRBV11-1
CGSSLLPGQGVGATNEKLFF
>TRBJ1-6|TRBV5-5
CASSLASDPLHF
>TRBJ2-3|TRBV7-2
CASSLSSYSTDTQYF
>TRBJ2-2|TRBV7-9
CASSETSTGELFF
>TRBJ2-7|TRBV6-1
CASSPGGSYEQYF
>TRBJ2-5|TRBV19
CASSDAITSQETQYF
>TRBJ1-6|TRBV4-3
CASSSALTGLYSPLHF
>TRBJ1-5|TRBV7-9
CASSLGVMPQHF
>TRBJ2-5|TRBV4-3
CASSQDFPGDSGRNQETQYF
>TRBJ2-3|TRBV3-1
CASSQGPGLAGMTDTQYF
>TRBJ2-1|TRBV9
CASSGLAGGPSNEQFF
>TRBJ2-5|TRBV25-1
CASSGGVIETQYF